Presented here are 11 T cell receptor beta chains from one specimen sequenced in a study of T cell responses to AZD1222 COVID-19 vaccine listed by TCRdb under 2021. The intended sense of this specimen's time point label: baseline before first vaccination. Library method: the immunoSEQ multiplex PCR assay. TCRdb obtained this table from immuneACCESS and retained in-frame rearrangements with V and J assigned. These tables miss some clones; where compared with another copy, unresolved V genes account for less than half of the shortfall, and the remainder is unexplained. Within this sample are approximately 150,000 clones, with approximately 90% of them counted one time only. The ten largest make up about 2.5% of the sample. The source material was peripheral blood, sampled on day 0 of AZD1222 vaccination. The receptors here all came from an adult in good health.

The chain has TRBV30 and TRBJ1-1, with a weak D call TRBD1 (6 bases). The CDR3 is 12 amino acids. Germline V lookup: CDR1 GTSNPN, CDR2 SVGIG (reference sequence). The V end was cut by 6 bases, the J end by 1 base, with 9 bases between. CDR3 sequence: CACNRENTEAFF. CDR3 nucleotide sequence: TGTGCCTGTAACAGGGAGAACACTGAAGCTTTCTTT. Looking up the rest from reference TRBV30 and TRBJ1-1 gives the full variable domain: SQTIHQWPATLVQPVGSPLSLECTVEGTSNPNLYWYRQAAGRGLQLLFYSVGIGQISSEVPQNLSASRPQDRQFILSSKKLLLSDSGFYLCACNRENTEAFFGQGTRLTVV.

The CDR3 region is CATSRVGWEELYEQFF. The CDR3 nucleotides read TGTGCCACCAGCAGAGTAGGATGGGAGGAGCTCTATGAGCAGTTCTTC. The V and J genes are TRBV15 and TRBJ2-1, with a possible D match to TRBD2 (6 bases). This CDR3 region has 16 residues. Deletions cut 1 base from V and 8 bases from J, with 18 bases between. Per germline, CDR1 LNHNV and CDR2 YYDKDF (reference sequence). The entire variable domain, with the rest obtained from reference TRBV15 and TRBJ2-1, is as follows: DAMVIQNPRYQVTQFGKPVTLSCSQTLNHNVMYWYQQKSSQAPKLLFHYYDKDFNNEADTPDNFQSRRPNTSFCFLDIRSPGLGDTAMYLCATSRVGWEELYEQFFGPGTRLTVL.

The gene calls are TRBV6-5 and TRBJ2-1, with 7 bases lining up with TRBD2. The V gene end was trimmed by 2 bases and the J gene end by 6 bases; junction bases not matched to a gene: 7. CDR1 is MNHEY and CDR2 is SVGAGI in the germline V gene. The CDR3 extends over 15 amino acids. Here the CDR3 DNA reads TGTGCCAGCAGTTACGGGGAGGGCCGAGTCAATGAGCAGTTCTTC. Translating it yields CASSYGEGRVNEQFF.

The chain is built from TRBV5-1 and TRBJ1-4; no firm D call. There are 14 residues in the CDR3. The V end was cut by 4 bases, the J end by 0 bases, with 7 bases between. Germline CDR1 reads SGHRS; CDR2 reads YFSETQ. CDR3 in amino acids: CASSRVATNEKLFF. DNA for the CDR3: TGCGCCAGCAGCCGAGTTGCAACTAATGAAAAACTGTTTTTT.

CDR3 sequence (DNA): TGCGCCAGCAGTCAGGGGGCTGGAGTAGAGACCCAGTACTTC. Protein: CASSQGAGVETQYF. The V call is TRBV23-1, the J call TRBJ2-5, with D tentatively TRBD1 (6 bases). TRBV23-1 counts as an open reading frame of uncertain function. The CDR3 totals 14 residues. V gave up 3 bases and J gave up 4 bases, with 12 bases separating them.

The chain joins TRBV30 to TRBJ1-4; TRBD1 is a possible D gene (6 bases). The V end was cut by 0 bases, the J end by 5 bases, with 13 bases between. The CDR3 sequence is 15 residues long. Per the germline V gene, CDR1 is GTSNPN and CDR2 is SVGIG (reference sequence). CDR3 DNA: TGTGCCTGGAGTGTGACCCTCGGACAGAATGAAAAACTGTTTTTT. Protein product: CAWSVTLGQNEKLFF. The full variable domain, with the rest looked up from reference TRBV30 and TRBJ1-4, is SQTIHQWPATLVQPVGSPLSLECTVEGTSNPNLYWYRQAAGRGLQLLFYSVGIGQISSEVPQNLSASRPQDRQFILSSKKLLLSDSGFYLCAWSVTLGQNEKLFFGSGTQLSVL.

CDR3 DNA sequence: TGTGCCAGCAGTGACTCATGGGCCGGGGAGCTGTTTTTT. Its protein is CASSDSWAGELFF. The chain links TRBV6-4 to TRBJ2-2; no reliable D call. The V end lost 0 bases, the J end lost 6 bases, and 5 bases lay between the germline ends. The CDR3 has 13 amino acids. Germline V gene lookup returns CDR1 MRHNA and CDR2 SNTAGT.

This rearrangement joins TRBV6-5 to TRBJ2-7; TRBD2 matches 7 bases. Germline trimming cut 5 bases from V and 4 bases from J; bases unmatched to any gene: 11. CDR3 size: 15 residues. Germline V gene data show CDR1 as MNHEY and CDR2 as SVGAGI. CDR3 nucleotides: TGTGCCAGCAGTCTGGCGGGAGTCAGTTCGTACGAGCAGTACTTC. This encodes CASSLAGVSSYEQYF.

The CDR3 spells CASSLDGTGGGRDEQYF. CDR3 DNA: TGTGCCAGCAGCTTGGATGGGACAGGGGGCGGAAGGGACGAGCAGTACTTC. This rearrangement joins TRBV5-5 to TRBJ2-7, with TRBD1 matching over 12 bases. The CDR3 is 17 amino acids. V dropped 0 bases and J dropped 5; count of bases not matched to a gene: 9. Germline loops: CDR1 SGHKS, CDR2 YYEKEE (reference sequence). Supplemented by reference TRBV5-5 and TRBJ2-7, the full variable domain reads DAGVTQSPTHLIKTRGQQVTLRCSPISGHKSVSWYQQVLGQGPQFIFQYYEKEERGRGNFPDRFSARQFPNYSSELNVNALLLGDSALYLCASSLDGTGGGRDEQYFGPGTRLTVT.

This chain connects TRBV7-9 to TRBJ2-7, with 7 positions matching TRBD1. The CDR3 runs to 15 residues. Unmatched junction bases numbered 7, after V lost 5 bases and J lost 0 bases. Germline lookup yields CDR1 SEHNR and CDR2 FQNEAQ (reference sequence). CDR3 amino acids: CASSPRDRSSYEQYF. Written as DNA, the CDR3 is TGTGCCAGCAGCCCCCGGGACAGAAGCTCCTACGAGCAGTACTTC.

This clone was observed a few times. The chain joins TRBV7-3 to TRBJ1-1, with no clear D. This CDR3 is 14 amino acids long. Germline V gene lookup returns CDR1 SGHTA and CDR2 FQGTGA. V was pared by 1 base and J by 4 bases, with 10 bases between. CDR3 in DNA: TGTGCCAGCAGCTTAAAGCAGGAATTCACTGAAGCTTTCTTT. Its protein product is CASSLKQEFTEAFF.